The clone carrying this TCR beta chain was counted only a few times. Its specificity is unknown. CDR3 length: 14 amino acids. Germline V gene data show CDR1 as SEHNR and CDR2 as FQNEAQ (reference sequence). With 5 bases removed from V and 7 bases from J, the gap between germline ends came to 12 bases. TCR beta VDJ and CDR3 profiles were obtained from a genomic DNA template. TCRdb re-called the reads with MiXCR, one entry per CDR3 protein. This table has approximately 180,000 distinct CDR3 sequences, less than 60% appearing once. The sample comes from a study of CD8+CD57+ T cells in acquired aplastic anemia. Study-wide context: Quantities of DNA derived from sorted CD4+ and CD8+ cells averaged 3.2 ug. Overall study findings and caveats: Any difference that existed in CD8+ Simpson's diversity between patients and controls was not significant. Patients and controls turned out to have approximately 29 CD8+ CDR3 sequences in common.

All sequencing subjects had displayed CD8+CD57+ cell expansion on flow cytometry. The cohort consisted entirely of patients having severe acquired aplastic anemia. The sample was sorted CD4+, CD8+, or CD8+CD57+ T cells (not recorded which) from PBMCs. V is TRBV7-9 and J is TRBJ1-6, with D possibly being TRBD1 (5 bases). The source of this sequence is a human donor with aplastic anemia. This CDR3 is CASSIDSLNSPLHF. The CDR3 DNA follows: TGTGCCAGCAGCATCGACAGCCTGAATTCACCCCTCCACTTT. The full variable domain, with the rest looked up from reference TRBV7-9 and TRBJ1-6, is DTGVSQNPRHKITKRGQNVTFRCDPISEHNRLYWYRQTLGQGPEFLTYFQNEAQLEKSRLLSDRFSAERPKGSFSTLEIQRTEQGDSAMYLCASSIDSLNSPLHFGNGTRLTVT.